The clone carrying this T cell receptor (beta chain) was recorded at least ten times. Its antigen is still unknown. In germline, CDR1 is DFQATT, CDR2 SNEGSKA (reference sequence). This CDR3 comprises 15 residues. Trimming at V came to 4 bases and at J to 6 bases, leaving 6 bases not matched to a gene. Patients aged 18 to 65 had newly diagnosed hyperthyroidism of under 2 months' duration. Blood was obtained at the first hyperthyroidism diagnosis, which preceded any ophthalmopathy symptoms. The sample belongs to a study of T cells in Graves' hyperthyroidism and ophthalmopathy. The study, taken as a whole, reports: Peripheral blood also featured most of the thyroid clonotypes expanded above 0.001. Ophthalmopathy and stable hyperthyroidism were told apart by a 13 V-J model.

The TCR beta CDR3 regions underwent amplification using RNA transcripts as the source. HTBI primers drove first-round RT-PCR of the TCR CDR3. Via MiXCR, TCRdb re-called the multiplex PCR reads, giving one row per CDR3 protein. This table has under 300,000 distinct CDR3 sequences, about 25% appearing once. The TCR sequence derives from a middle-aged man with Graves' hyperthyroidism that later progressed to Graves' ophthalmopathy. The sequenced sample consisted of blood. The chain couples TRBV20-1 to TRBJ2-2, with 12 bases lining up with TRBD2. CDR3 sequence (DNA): TGCAGTGCTATCCGACTAGCGGGAGCACCCGGGGAGCTGTTTTTT. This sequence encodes CSAIRLAGAPGELFF.